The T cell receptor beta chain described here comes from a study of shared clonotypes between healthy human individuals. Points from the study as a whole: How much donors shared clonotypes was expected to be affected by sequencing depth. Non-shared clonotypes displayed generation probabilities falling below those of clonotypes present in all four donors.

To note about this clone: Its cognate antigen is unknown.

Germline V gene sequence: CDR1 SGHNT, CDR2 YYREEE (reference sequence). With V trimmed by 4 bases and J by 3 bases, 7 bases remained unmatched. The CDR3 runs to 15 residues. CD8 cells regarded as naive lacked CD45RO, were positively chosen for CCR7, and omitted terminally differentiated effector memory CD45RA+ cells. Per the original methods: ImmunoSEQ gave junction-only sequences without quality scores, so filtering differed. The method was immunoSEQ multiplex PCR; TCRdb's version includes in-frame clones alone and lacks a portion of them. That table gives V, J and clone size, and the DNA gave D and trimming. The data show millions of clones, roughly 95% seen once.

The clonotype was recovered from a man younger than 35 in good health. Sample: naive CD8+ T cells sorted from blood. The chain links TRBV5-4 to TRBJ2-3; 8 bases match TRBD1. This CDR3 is CASSVWTGWTDTQYF. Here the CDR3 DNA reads TGTGCCAGCAGCGTTTGGACAGGGTGGACAGATACGCAGTATTTT.